Shown below are 4 T cell receptor beta chains from a single sample sequenced in a study of blood T cell repertoires in COVID-19. Assay: immunoSEQ multiplex PCR; the TCRdb copy retains only in-frame clones and omits some. The sample includes about 150,000 clones, around three quarters of them seen just once. The sequenced sample was peripheral blood. Source of these receptors: a man aged 60-69 years with acute or convalescent COVID-19.

The rearrangement uses TRBV4-1 and TRBJ2-7, with 9 bases matching TRBD2. Germline V gene data show CDR1 as MGHRA and CDR2 as YSYEKL. The CDR3 totals 15 residues. Trimming removed 0 bases from V and 4 bases from J; junction bases left unmatched: 4. CDR3: CASSQEGLAQYEQYF. DNA for the CDR3: TGCGCCAGCAGCCAAGAGGGACTAGCCCAGTACGAGCAGTACTTC.

This clone was observed a few times. This rearrangement joins TRBV7-9 to TRBJ1-2; D call uncertain. The germline V and J ends were trimmed by 3 bases and 6 bases, with 14 bases remaining between them. Per germline, CDR1 SEHNR and CDR2 FQNEAQ (reference sequence). The CDR3 consists of 14 residues. CDR3 sequence reads: CASSFPQRNDGYTF. CDR3 DNA sequence: TGTGCCAGCAGCTTCCCGCAGCGCAATGATGGCTACACCTTC.

This chain joins TRBV5-4 and TRBJ1-2; D remains ambiguous. Deletions cut 3 bases from V and 7 bases from J, with 10 bases between. Germline V gives CDR1 SGHNT, CDR2 YYREEE (reference sequence). The CDR3 is 12 amino acids. CDR3 sequence reads: CASSYTEGGYTF. CDR3 DNA sequence: TGTGCCAGCAGCTATACAGAGGGTGGCTACACCTTC.

The gene calls are TRBV5-1 and TRBJ2-1; TRBD2 is a possible D gene (5 bases). The CDR3 covers 13 residues. In germline, CDR1 is SGHRS, CDR2 YFSETQ. The V end was cut by 0 bases, the J end by 8 bases, with 9 bases between. CDR3 amino acids: CASSLGELYEQFF. For the CDR3, the DNA is TGCGCCAGCAGCTTGGGGGAGCTTTATGAGCAGTTCTTC.